This T cell receptor (beta chain) comes out of a study of cytomegalovirus exposure and HLA in healthy donors. For the study at large: Approximately 190 million T cells yielded 120 million or so unique TCR beta sequences, as an earlier analysis found.

Whole-study findings and limits: By a later analysis, the bulk of CMV-associated TCR beta chains appeared HLA-restricted. It was reported that the classifier diagnosed cytomegalovirus status with high specificity and sensitivity in both the original and validation cohorts. The majority of TCR sequences were rare, yet some public TCRs appeared in many donors.

Germline loops: CDR1 SNHLY, CDR2 FYNNEI. The length of the CDR3 is 14 residues. V was pared by 6 bases and J by 7 bases, with 16 bases between. Concerning this clone: Its antigen is not known.

It was with 60 Vbeta and 13 Jbeta primers that the PCR ran. The table came from immunoSEQ multiplex PCR; TCRdb's copy has only in-frame clones and leaves some out. The data contain about 150,000 clones, 68% of them seen just once; the ten biggest clones take up about 4.5%. The sequenced material came from PBMCs. V usage is TRBV2 and J usage is TRBJ1-5; D may be TRBD1 (6 bases). The TCR originated in a man in his sixties in good health and CMV-seronegative. CDR3 DNA: TGTGCCAGCAGCCCGACAGGACGTAACCAGCCCCAGCATTTT. Encoded protein: CASSPTGRNQPQHF.